The T cell receptor (beta chain) under discussion was sequenced for a study of T cells in Graves' hyperthyroidism and ophthalmopathy. Study background: Before any treatment, at initial diagnosis, peripheral blood was collected.

Authors of the study amplified TCR beta CDR3 regions from RNA transcripts. RT-PCR in the first round (using the HTBI primer set) targeted the TCR CDR3. MiXCR, run by TCRdb on the multiplex PCR reads, gives a single entry per CDR3 protein. The sample records around 280,000 distinct CDR3 sequences, roughly 15% being singletons. This clonotype occurred a few times. Diagnostic assessment was based on clinical symptoms, serum thyroxine and TRAb, thyroid ultrasound and orbital computed tomography. Material: blood. The sequence was collected from a middle-aged woman with Graves' hyperthyroidism.

DNA for the CDR3: TGTGCCAGCAGCGACCGGGACAGGGGCTACGAGCAGTACTTC. Encoded protein: CASSDRDRGYEQYF. The chain uses TRBV7-9 and TRBJ2-7; 10 bases match TRBD1. Germline CDR1 and CDR2: SEHNR and FQNEAQ (reference sequence). This CDR3 region has 14 residues. J lost 3 bases, V lost 5 bases, and 4 bases had no gene match.